Shown below are 4 T cell receptor beta chains from a single sample sequenced in a study of blood T cell repertoires in COVID-19. The table came from immunoSEQ multiplex PCR; TCRdb's copy has only in-frame clones and leaves some out. The data contain around 100,000 clones, 81% of them seen just once; the ten biggest clones take up roughly 1.6%. Sequencing input: peripheral blood. All receptors come from a man aged 45-60 years with acute or convalescent COVID-19.

The chain links TRBV14 to TRBJ2-2, with TRBD1 matching over 12 bases. The V gene end was trimmed by 0 bases and the J gene end by 4 bases; junction bases not matched to a gene: 9. The CDR3 contains 19 residues. Germline V gene data show CDR1 as SGHDN and CDR2 as FVKESK. Here the CDR3 reads CASSQDLLGTGGITGELFF. As DNA, the CDR3 is TGTGCCAGCAGCCAAGATCTTTTGGGGACAGGGGGCATCACCGGGGAGCTGTTTTTT.

The chain joins TRBV5-8 to TRBJ1-2, with D possibly TRBD1 on 6 matching bases. V was shortened by 4 bases and J by 4 bases, with 17 bases between the two germline ends. The CDR3 runs 15 residues. Per the germline V gene, CDR1 is SGHTS and CDR2 is YDEGEE. This CDR3 reads CASSTGGRYSYGYTF. The CDR3, as DNA: TGTGCCAGCAGCACGGGGGGCAGGTACTCCTATGGCTACACCTTC.

This clone was observed a few times. The gene calls are TRBV5-1 and TRBJ1-2; D is ambiguous. Germline V gene sequence: CDR1 SGHRS, CDR2 YFSETQ. This CDR3 comprises 14 residues. Deletions cut 1 base from V and 2 bases from J, with 9 bases between. This chain's CDR3 is CASSLSGTNYGYTF. DNA for the CDR3: TGCGCCAGCAGCTTGTCAGGAACCAACTATGGCTACACCTTC.

The chain joins TRBV28 to TRBJ2-6, with D possibly TRBD1 on 5 matching bases. This CDR3 contains 15 residues. Germline CDR1 MDHEN, CDR2 SYDVKM. V was pared by 2 bases and J by 4 bases, with 9 bases between. The CDR3 DNA follows: TGTGCCAGCAGTTTACAGGGTACCGGGGCCAACGTCCTGACTTTC. Residues: CASSLQGTGANVLTF.